This T cell receptor (beta chain) stems from a study of healthy donors' naive CD4 and CD8 T cells. With respect to this clonotype: Its antigen is unidentified.

The germline V gene has CDR1 MNHEY and CDR2 SVGAGI. There are 16 residues in the CDR3. V was pared by 1 base and J by 2 bases, with 6 bases of the junction left unmatched. Each TCR library used 500 ng of total RNA and a linear amplification protocol. Authors' data handling: 5 healthy donors contributed about 81,000 sequenced TCR alpha transcripts. TCRdb reanalysed the reads using MiXCR and keeps one entry per CDR3 protein. The V and J calls follow TCRdb's processing rather than the paper's. The sample shows 180,000 or so distinct CDR3 sequences, about 70% of them seen only once. Sorting defined naive CD4+ as CD4+CD8-CD45RO-CD45RA+ and naive CD8+ as CD8+CD4-CD45RA+CD27bright. Study findings and constraints: Most V and J genes were reportedly biased between naive CD4+ and CD8+ cells. Positive CDR3 charge linked to CD4+ cells, negative to CD8+ cells.

The origin of this receptor is a pool of human donors in good health; the sample pools cells from several healthy donors. The sample comprised naive CD4+ and CD8+ T cells sorted from blood, pooled from several donors. V usage is TRBV6-5 and J usage is TRBJ1-1; 8 nucleotides line up with TRBD1. The CDR3 DNA reads TGTGCCAGCAGTTACTTACCCGGGACAGGTAACACTGAAGCTTTCTTT. It codes for CASSYLPGTGNTEAFF.